This T cell receptor beta chain is from a study of T cells in Graves' hyperthyroidism and ophthalmopathy (dated by TCRdb to between 2018 and 2020). A note on the overall study: Peripheral blood was collected at initial diagnosis, before any treatment. A discovery cohort of about a hundred patients, roughly 45 with Graves' ophthalmopathy and 55 to 60 with stable Graves' hyperthyroidism, was used to find distinguishing TCR V-J signatures. Whether ophthalmopathy could be predicted prospectively was tested in an independent validation cohort made up of fewer than 20 hyperthyroidism patients plus 17 patients who later progressed to ophthalmopathy. The roughly 94 discovery patients were randomly split 7:3 into training and test sets. In about 6 Graves' hyperthyroidism patients, the study also compared T-cell repertoires from thyroid tissue with T-cell repertoires from blood. Once sampling was done, hyperthyroidism patients were given methimazole at a starting dose of 30 mg daily, whereas ophthalmopathy patients were given high-dose intravenous methylprednisolone. TCR Vbeta CDR3 sequencing of 130 to 150 peripheral blood samples (more than 40 ophthalmopathy, over 70 hyperthyroidism and approximately 17 progressor patients) is reported in the paper. What the authors observed across the whole study: A model built on a 13 V-J signature distinguished ophthalmopathy from stable hyperthyroidism, reaching 85% to 90% sensitivity and around 81% specificity in cross-validation and 80%/75% in testing. Blood samples also contained most of the expanded thyroid clonotypes (frequency above 0.001), which suggests that blood repertoires may reflect thyroid immune responses. Sample size was not statistically predetermined, and investigators were not blinded to group allocation. In validation, progression to ophthalmopathy was predicted by the model with roughly 71% sensitivity and just over 72% specificity, a median of roughly 6.4 months before onset.

Stable Graves' hyperthyroidism was defined as the absence of progression to ophthalmopathy over 18 months of follow-up. Hyperthyroidism patients were newly diagnosed, with disease duration under 2 months, and aged 18 to 65 years. The study excluded patients with uncontrolled infections, other autoimmune diseases, pregnancy or lactation. Diagnoses were based on clinical symptoms, serum thyroxine and TRAb, thyroid ultrasound and orbital computed tomography. PBMCs were isolated from 10 ml of fresh peripheral blood by Ficoll-Paque density gradient centrifugation. Total RNA was extracted with Trizol reagent, and quality was checked on an Agilent 2100 Bioanalyzer. Amplification of TCR beta CDR3 regions was carried out from RNA transcripts. For the first round of RT-PCR on the TCR CDR3, the HTBI primer set was used together with the Qiagen OneStep RT-PCR kit. Libraries were constructed in a second round of multiplex PCR, after which size selection and purification were carried out. Libraries were sequenced paired-end with 100 bp reads on an Illumina HiSeq2000. The paper's processing steps were these. Raw data were processed with SOAPnuke, discarding reads with adapters, uncalled bases, mean Phred below 15, or no exact constant-primer or identifier match. High-quality paired reads were merged using COPE v1.2.5, and each unique nucleotide sequence was defined as a clonotype. MiTCR v1.1 was used to align clonotypes to the IMGT TRBV, TRBD and TRBJ reference segments. Analysis was restricted to V-J combinations with a frequency above 0.0001, which covered 99.2% of repertoires. A TCS score was defined as the ratio between F50 (clonal expansion) and ExV (chaos), using BLOSUM62-based TCRdist between CDR3 peptides within each V-J. Welch's t-statistics and random forest reduced around 520 V-J features to 13, which were used in a naive Bayes classifier (R e1071). TCRdb reprocessing: public reads trimmed at Q25 with fastp, clones called with MiXCR, in-frame beta chains kept. All rows with the same CDR3 protein become a single entry with the most common DNA and genes. These V and J calls are TCRdb output, not the study's own analysis. Recorded for this sample are about half a million distinct CDR3 sequences; around 21% of them occurred a single time. The ten largest clones take up approximately 26% of the sample.

The cysteine opens and the phenylalanine closes a CDR3 of 14 amino acids. Only CDR3 DNA is held: 42 bases, read in frame from base 1. The germline V gene (reference sequence) specifies LNHDA as CDR1 and SQIVND as CDR2. Trimming at the junction amounts to 7 bases on V and 4 bases on J, and the germline ends lie 16 bases apart. Remarks on this clonotype: Its antigen is currently not known. No quality values exist for individual bases; no much larger clone is one base distant.

Sequenced material: blood. The receptor's source is a man younger than 35 with Graves' hyperthyroidism. The receptor chain draws on TRBV19 and TRBJ1-2; too little of a D gene remains to name it. The CDR3 sequence is CASTMGGLGYGYTF. The nucleotide sequence is TGTGCCAGTACCATGGGCGGGCTCGGCTATGGCTACACCTTC.